This T cell receptor beta chain emerged from a study of blood T cell repertoires in COVID-19. Overall study: The cDNA or gDNA used as material had been derived from T cells, B-cell-depleted T cells, or PBMCs.

The data were produced by immunoSEQ multiplex PCR, yet TCRdb's version contains in-frame clones alone and is incomplete. The data hold over 130,000 clones, with 84% observed a single time. V lost 4 bases, J lost 2 bases, and 12 bases lay in between. CDR3 length: 14 amino acids. The germline V gene encodes CDR1 SGHNT and CDR2 YYREEE (reference sequence). Those who participated ranged in age from about 18 to 89 years and resided in 20 to 30 US areas. V is TRBV5-4 and J is TRBJ1-2, with TRBD1 as a possible D gene (6 bases). The sequence came from a woman aged 18-29 years who had been exposed to COVID-19. The sequenced sample was PBMCs or T cells enriched from blood (not recorded which). This chain's CDR3 is CASSPTGRNYGYTF. The CDR3 DNA sequence: TGTGCCAGCAGCCCAACAGGGCGAAACTATGGCTACACCTTC.